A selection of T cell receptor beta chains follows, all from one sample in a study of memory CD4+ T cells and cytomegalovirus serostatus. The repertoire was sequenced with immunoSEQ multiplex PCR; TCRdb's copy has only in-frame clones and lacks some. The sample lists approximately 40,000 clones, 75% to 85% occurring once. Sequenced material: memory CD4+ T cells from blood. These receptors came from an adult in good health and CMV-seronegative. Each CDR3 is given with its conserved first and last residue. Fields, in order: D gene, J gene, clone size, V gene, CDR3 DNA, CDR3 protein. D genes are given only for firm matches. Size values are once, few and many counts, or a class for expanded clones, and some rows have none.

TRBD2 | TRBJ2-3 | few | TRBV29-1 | TGCAGCGTTGAGGCTAGCGGGAGGCCAGATACGCAGTATTTT | CSVEASGRPDTQYF
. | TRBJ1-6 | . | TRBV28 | TGTGCCACAGGGAAGGTATTGAACTCCTATAATTCACCCCTCCACTTT | CATGKVLNSYNSPLHF
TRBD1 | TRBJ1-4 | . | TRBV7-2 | TGTGCCAGCAGCTTGATGGGACAGGGGGTCAAACTGTTTTTT | CASSLMGQGVKLFF
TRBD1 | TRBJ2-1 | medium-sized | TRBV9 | TGTGCCAGCAGCGTAGTCCCCACAGGGGGTTCTAGCGAGCAGTTCTTC | CASSVVPTGGSSEQFF
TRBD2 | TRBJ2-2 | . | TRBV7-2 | TGTGCCAGCAGCGTGACTAGCGGGGGTGGCGGGGAGCTGTTTTTT | CASSVTSGGGGELFF
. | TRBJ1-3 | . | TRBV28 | TGTGCCAGCAGGCGAAGCTCTGGAAACACCATATATTTT | CASRRSSGNTIYF
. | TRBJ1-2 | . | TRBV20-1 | TGCAGTGCTATCGCTAACTATGGCTACACCTTC | CSAIANYGYTF
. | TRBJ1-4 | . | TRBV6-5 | TGTGCCAGCAGTACAGGGTGGAGTAATGAAAAACTGTTTTTT | CASSTGWSNEKLFF
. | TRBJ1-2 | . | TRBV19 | TGTGCCAGTAGTTCCTTGACCGCAAACTATGGCTACACCTTC | CASSSLTANYGYTF
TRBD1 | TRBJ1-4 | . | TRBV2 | TGTGCCAGCAGTTCATCAACAGGGGGGGGTGGTGAAAAACTGTTTTTT | CASSSSTGGGGEKLFF
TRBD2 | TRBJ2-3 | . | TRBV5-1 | TGCGCCAGCAGCTTCGGGACTAGCGGGAGGTTCGCTAGCACAGATACGCAGTATTTT | CASSFGTSGRFASTDTQYF
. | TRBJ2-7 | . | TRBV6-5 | TGTGCCAGCAGTCCGAGAGGGCCCTACGAGCAGTACTTC | CASSPRGPYEQYF
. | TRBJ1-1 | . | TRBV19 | TGTGCCAGTGGGACCGTTGAAGCTTTCTTT | CASGTVEAFF
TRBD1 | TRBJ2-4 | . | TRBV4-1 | TGCGCCAGCAGCCAAGAAGGGACAGGGGGGAACATTCAGTACTTC | CASSQEGTGGNIQYF
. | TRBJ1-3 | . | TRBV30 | TGTGCCTGGAGTGGGCCCGGGACGTACGGCCATTTT | CAWSGPGTYGHF
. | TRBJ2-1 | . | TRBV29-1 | TGCAGCCCGTCAATATCCGGGAGCAATGAGCAGTTCTTC | CSPSISGSNEQFF
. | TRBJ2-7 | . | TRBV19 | TGTGCCAGTAGTGCTGGAAAAAACTACGAGCAGTACTTC | CASSAGKNYEQYF
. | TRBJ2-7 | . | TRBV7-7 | TGTGCCAGCAGCTTGCAACAGGGCGACGAGCAGTACTTC | CASSLQQGDEQYF
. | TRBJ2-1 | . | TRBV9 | TGTGCCAGCAGCCCCAAACCGAGCCAAACAAAAGACAATGAGCAGTTCTTC | CASSPKPSQTKDNEQFF
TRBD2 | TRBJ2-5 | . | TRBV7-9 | TGTGCCAGCAGCTTTGCGGGACTAGCGGGAGAGACCCAGTACTTC | CASSFAGLAGETQYF
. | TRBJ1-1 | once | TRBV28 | TGTGCCAGCGTTATGAACACTGAAGCTTTCTTT | CASVMNTEAFF
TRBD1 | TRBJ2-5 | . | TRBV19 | TGTGCCAGTAGTGTTGGGACAGGTCGAGGGGAGACCCAGTACTTC | CASSVGTGRGETQYF
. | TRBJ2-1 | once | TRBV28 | TGTGCCAGCAGTTTCTTTGGCAGGGCCTACAATGAGCAGTTCTTC | CASSFFGRAYNEQFF
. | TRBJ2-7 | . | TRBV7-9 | TGTGCCAGCAGCTACCCTCGCCAGGGACTCTTTTCTCCCTACGAGCAGTACTTC | CASSYPRQGLFSPYEQYF
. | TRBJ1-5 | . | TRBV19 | TGTGCCAGTAGTATTTTGGTAAGGAGCAATCAGCCCCAGCATTTT | CASSILVRSNQPQHF
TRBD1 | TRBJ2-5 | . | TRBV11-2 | TGTGCCAGCAGCTCAGGACAGGGCGGCACCCAGTACTTC | CASSSGQGGTQYF
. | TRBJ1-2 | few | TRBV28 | TGTGCCAGCAGTTTAATCGACAGGCTCTATGGCTACACCTTC | CASSLIDRLYGYTF
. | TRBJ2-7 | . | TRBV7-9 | TGTGCCAGCAGCTTTGTAGGGGGAGGCAAAAACTACGAGCAGTACTTC | CASSFVGGGKNYEQYF
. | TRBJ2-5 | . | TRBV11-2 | TGTGCCAGCAGCTTAGTTGCAGGGTGGGGGGAGACCCAGTACTTC | CASSLVAGWGETQYF
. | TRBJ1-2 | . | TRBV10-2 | TGCGCCAGCAGTGAGGGACGGAACTATGGCTACACCTTC | CASSEGRNYGYTF
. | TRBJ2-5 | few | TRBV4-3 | TGCGCCAGCAGCCAGAGGGCGTGGGAGACCCAGTACTTC | CASSQRAWETQYF
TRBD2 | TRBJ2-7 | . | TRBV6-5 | TGTGCCAGCAGGAGTTTGGGCGGGGGGCCCCACGAGCAGTACTTC | CASRSLGGGPHEQYF
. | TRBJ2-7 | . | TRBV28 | TGTGCGGCCGCCGGCAGGGCGTACGAGCAGTACTTC | CAAAGRAYEQYF
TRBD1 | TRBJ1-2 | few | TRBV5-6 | TGTGCCAGCAGCTTGAGGGGGCCGGGGGGCTACACCTTC | CASSLRGPGGYTF
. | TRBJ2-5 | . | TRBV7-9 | TGTGCCAGCAGCTTACCCGAGTACCAAGAGACCCAGTACTTC | CASSLPEYQETQYF
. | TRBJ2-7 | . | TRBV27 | TGTGCCAGCAGGTACGGGTCGAACTACGAGCAGTACTTC | CASRYGSNYEQYF
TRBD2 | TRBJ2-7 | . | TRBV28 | TGTGCCAGCAGCCGACTAGCGGGGGTCTACGAGCAGTACTTC | CASSRLAGVYEQYF
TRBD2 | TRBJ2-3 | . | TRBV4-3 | TGCGCCAGCAGCCAAGCTGCCCTTGGTGAACTAGCGGGAGCAGATACGCAGTATTTT | CASSQAALGELAGADTQYF
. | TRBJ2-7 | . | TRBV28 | TGTGCCAGCACCCCACCGACAGCGATCTACGAGCAGTACTTC | CASTPPTAIYEQYF
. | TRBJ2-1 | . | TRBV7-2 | TGTGCCAGCAGCTTAGCAGGGGGATATTCCTACAATGAGCAGTTCTTC | CASSLAGGYSYNEQFF
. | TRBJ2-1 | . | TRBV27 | TGTGCCAGCAGTTATGGCGTTGCGCGGGAGCAGTTCTTC | CASSYGVAREQFF
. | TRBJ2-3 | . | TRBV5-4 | TGTGCCAGCAGCGGCGTCGGGAGAGCAACGACGCAGTATTTT | CASSGVGRATTQYF
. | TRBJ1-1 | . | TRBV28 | TGTGCCAGCAGTTTAGGGGGTTACGCCACTGAAGCTTTCTTT | CASSLGGYATEAFF
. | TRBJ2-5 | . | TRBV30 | TGTGCCTGGAGAAGGTCGCGGGGAGAGACCCAGTACTTC | CAWRRSRGETQYF
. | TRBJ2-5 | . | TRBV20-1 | TGCAGTGCGGAACTCCAAGAGACCCAGTACTTC | CSAELQETQYF
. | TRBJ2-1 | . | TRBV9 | TGTGCCAGCAGCCGGACGACTCTAGGGGACAATGAGCAGTTCTTC | CASSRTTLGDNEQFF
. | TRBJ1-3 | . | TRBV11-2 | TGTGCCAGCAGCTCGGGACTTGGAAACACCATATATTTT | CASSSGLGNTIYF
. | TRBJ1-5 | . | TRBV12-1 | TGTGCCAGCAGCCCCCGTCGGACAGGTAGCAATCAGCCCCAGCATTTT | CASSPRRTGSNQPQHF
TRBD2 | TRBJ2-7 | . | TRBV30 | TGTGCCTGGAGTGGGAGCGGGAGAGTAGGCGAGCAGTACTTC | CAWSGSGRVGEQYF
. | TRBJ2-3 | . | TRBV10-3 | TGTGCCATCAGTGAGGGAGGGCCTTCTAGCACAGATACGCAGTATTTT | CAISEGGPSSTDTQYF
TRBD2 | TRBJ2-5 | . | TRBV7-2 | TGTGCCAGCAGCCCAGGACTAGCGGGAGGGGGGGAGACCCAGTACTTC | CASSPGLAGGGETQYF
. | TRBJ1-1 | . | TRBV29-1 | TGCAGCGCCCAAGGGAACACTGAAGCTTTCTTT | CSAQGNTEAFF